This TCR beta chain came from a study of T cell clonotyping in hematopoietic cell transplantation. A remark on this clone: Its antigen is unknown.

Findings of the study overall: Cells were unsorted, so CD4 and CD8 contributions were not separated. Recipient TCR diversity dropped after transplant; expanded clonotypes rose from day 30 to 180.

Trimming pared 6 bases from V and 5 bases from J, leaving 13 bases between. The CDR3 covers 13 residues. Germline-derived CDR1 and CDR2 are MNHEY and SMNVEV (reference sequence). Generated by immunoSEQ multiplex PCR, the TCRdb table keeps only in-frame clones and is missing some. Counted here are over 15,000 clones, approximately 85% occurring once; the ten biggest clones make up around 4.5%. Material for sequencing was peripheral blood mononuclear cells. This TCR was recovered from a woman in her thirties or forties in good health. Some clones in this sample may be carry-over from other donors' samples. The V gene is TRBV27, the J gene TRBJ1-2, with D hard to call. The CDR3 nucleotides are TGTGCCAGCAGCTTAGGATATGCTTATGGCTACACCTTC. This sequence encodes CASSLGYAYGYTF.